Below are 27 T cell receptor beta chains sequenced from a single sample in a study of blood T cell repertoires in COVID-19. Using immunoSEQ multiplex PCR, the repertoire was profiled, and TCRdb retains in-frame clones only, with some absent. The table has 65,000 to 75,000 clones, about four fifths seen once. Sequencing input: peripheral blood. The receptors derive from a human donor in a cohort sampled during active COVID-19.

The chain is built from TRBV6-2 or TRBV6-3 and TRBJ1-1, with TRBD1 matching over 10 bases. The germline V gene encodes CDR1 MNHEY and CDR2 SVGEGT. This CDR3 spans 14 amino acids. J gave up 10 bases and V 5 bases, and 10 bases lay outside the gene matches. This CDR3 reads CASSQPGTGERAFF. CDR3 DNA: TGTGCCAGCAGTCAACCCGGGACAGGGGAGAGAGCTTTCTTT.

The chain employs TRBV5-1 and TRBJ2-7, with 11 bases fitting TRBD1. Germline CDR1 is SGHRS and CDR2 is YFSETQ. Trimming at V came to 7 bases and at J to 3 bases, leaving 6 bases not matched to a gene. The CDR3 has 14 residues. CDR3: CASFPGTGGYEQYF. The CDR3 DNA sequence: TGCGCCAGCTTCCCCGGGACAGGGGGCTACGAGCAGTACTTC.

The J gene is TRBJ1-1, the V gene TRBV6-2 or TRBV6-3; D gene ambiguous. V was trimmed by 0 bases and J by 5 bases, leaving 10 bases between them. The CDR3 sequence is 14 residues long. Germline CDR1 MNHEY, CDR2 SVGEGT. CDR3 sequence: CASSYSRALTEAFF. CDR3 coding DNA: TGTGCCAGCAGTTACTCGCGGGCGTTGACTGAAGCTTTCTTT.

The rearrangement uses TRBV27 and TRBJ2-5, with 7 nucleotides matching TRBD1. This CDR3 is built from 14 residues. The V and J ends lost 5 bases and 2 bases, in that order; junction bases with no gene match: 5. Germline assignment: CDR1 MNHEY and CDR2 SMNVEV (reference sequence). Here the CDR3 reads CASSLGGSQETQYF. DNA for the CDR3: TGTGCCAGCAGTCTAGGGGGCAGTCAAGAGACCCAGTACTTC.

As DNA, the CDR3 is TGTGCCAGCTCACCAACAGGGGTGGGCAATCAGCCCCAGCATTTT. This translates into CASSPTGVGNQPQHF. The chain carries TRBV18 and TRBJ1-5, with TRBD1 matching 7 bases. The CDR3 sequence is 15 residues long. CDR1 is KGHSH, CDR2 LQKENI, per germline. With V trimmed by 2 bases and J by 2 bases, 3 bases remained unmatched.

The chain combines TRBV29-1 with TRBJ1-5; D call uncertain. The CDR3 consists of 12 residues. Deletions cut 5 bases from V and 4 bases from J, with 9 bases between. Per germline, CDR1 SQVTM and CDR2 ANQGSEA. The CDR3 loop reads CSVSGGNQPQHF. The CDR3, as DNA: TGCAGCGTTTCGGGTGGGAATCAGCCCCAGCATTTT.

The CDR3 nucleotides are TGTGCCAGCAGTTCGGACAGCTATGGCTACACCTTC. Translating it yields CASSSDSYGYTF. The chain carries TRBV6-6 and TRBJ1-2, with D tentatively TRBD1 (6 bases). Germline lookup yields CDR1 MNHNY and CDR2 SVGAGI (reference sequence). V dropped 4 bases and J dropped 4 bases, with 7 bases sitting between them. This CDR3 spans 12 amino acids.

The rearrangement joins TRBV14 to TRBJ2-7, with D uncertain. The CDR3 runs 14 residues. V lost 4 bases to trimming and J lost 5 bases, with 15 bases between them. The germline V gene encodes CDR1 SGHDN and CDR2 FVKESK. Here the CDR3 reads CASSPTNPLNEQYF. CDR3 coding DNA: TGTGCCAGCAGCCCAACAAACCCCCTTAACGAGCAGTACTTC. Based on the CDR3 plus reference TRBV14 and TRBJ2-7, the full variable domain is EAGVTQFPSHSVIEKGQTVTLRCDPISGHDNLYWYRRVMGKEIKFLLHFVKESKQDESGMPNNRFLAERTGGTYSTLKVQPAELEDSGVYFCASSPTNPLNEQYFGPGTRLTVT.

This clone was observed once. CDR3 in DNA: TGTGCCAGCAGCTTAAGTGCTAGCGGGCGACCTAGCACAGATACGCAGTATTTT. Protein sequence: CASSLSASGRPSTDTQYF. The chain combines TRBV7-8 with TRBJ2-3; the match to TRBD2 covers 8 bases. This CDR3 has 18 residues. The germline V gene encodes CDR1 SGHVS and CDR2 FQNEAQ. V shed 2 bases and J 0 bases; nucleotides not matched to a gene: 10.

V gene TRBV7-9 combines with J gene TRBJ2-5; tentative D call: TRBD2 (6 bases). V lost 4 bases and J lost 3, with 12 bases in between. The germline gives CDR1 SEHNR, CDR2 FQNEAQ (reference sequence). This CDR3 spans 14 amino acids. In DNA, the CDR3 is TGTGCCAGCAGCTCTAGAGGCGGGGAAGAGACCCAGTACTTC. Encoded protein: CASSSRGGEETQYF.

The chain couples TRBV7-2 to TRBJ1-5, with D possibly matching TRBD1 (6 bases). CDR1 is SGHTA, CDR2 FQGNSA, per germline. The CDR3 consists of 14 residues. V lost 3 bases and J 8 bases, leaving 14 bases between the germline ends. The CDR3 region is CASSFEGGTEPQHF. In DNA, the CDR3 is TGTGCCAGCAGCTTCGAGGGGGGGACGGAGCCCCAGCATTTT.

The chain is built from TRBV29-1 and TRBJ2-5, with D possibly being TRBD2 (5 bases). CDR3 length equals 13 residues. Germline V gene sequence: CDR1 SQVTM, CDR2 ANQGSEA. Between the trimmed V and J ends, which lost 4 bases and 1 base, there was a span of 10 bases. CDR3: CSVAVSGQETQYF. The CDR3 region has the DNA TGCAGCGTTGCAGTCAGCGGCCAAGAGACCCAGTACTTC.

The J gene is TRBJ1-6, the V gene TRBV2; no definite D call. The germline CDR1 and CDR2 sequences are SNHLY and FYNNEI. The CDR3 has 14 amino acids. V lost 4 bases to trimming and J lost 6 bases, with 10 bases between them. CDR3 nucleotides: TGTGCCAGCAGTGGAGGAACACCTAATTCACCCCTCCACTTT. This codes for CASSGGTPNSPLHF.

This chain links TRBV9 with TRBJ2-1, with 7 bases lining up with TRBD2. CDR1 SGDLS and CDR2 YYNGEE come from the germline V gene. The CDR3 totals 16 residues. The V gene end was trimmed by 1 base and the J gene end by 6 bases; junction bases not matched to a gene: 10. The CDR3 coding sequence is TGTGCCAGCAGCGTATTAGGCGGGAGAGGGGTCAATGAGCAGTTCTTC. Translation gives CASSVLGGRGVNEQFF.

The V call is TRBV28, the J call TRBJ2-5; TRBD2 matches at 13 bases. V shed 5 bases and J 7 bases; nucleotides not matched to a gene: 7. Germline-derived CDR1 and CDR2 are MDHEN and SYDVKM. The CDR3 spans 15 residues. The CDR3 loop reads CASSVAGLAGSTQYF. DNA for the CDR3: TGTGCCAGCAGTGTCGCGGGACTAGCGGGATCGACCCAGTACTTC.

This chain joins TRBV5-1 and TRBJ2-2; D uncertain. The CDR3 runs to 14 residues. Germline CDR1 reads SGHRS; CDR2 reads YFSETQ. The V end was cut by 0 bases, the J end by 5 bases, with 8 bases between. The CDR3 DNA reads TGCGCCAGCAGCTTGGAAGCGCGGACCGGGGAGCTGTTTTTT. This translates into CASSLEARTGELFF.

This clone has a single count. The CDR3: CASRLAGTGELFF. For the CDR3, the DNA is TGTGCCAGCCGACTAGCGGGAACCGGGGAGCTGTTTTTT. The chain uses TRBV12-3 or TRBV12-4 and TRBJ2-2; 11 bases align to TRBD2. CDR3 length: 13 amino acids. Trimming at V came to 8 bases and at J to 5 bases, leaving 1 base not matched to a gene.

The CDR3 sequence is CAFGGVSTEAFF. In DNA, the CDR3 is TGTGCCTTCGGAGGGGTTAGCACTGAAGCTTTCTTT. The V and J genes are TRBV6-4 and TRBJ1-1; TRBD1 might be the D (5 bases). V dropped 11 bases and J dropped 4 bases, with 14 bases sitting between them. Looked up from germline, CDR1 is MRHNA and CDR2 is SNTAGT. This CDR3 is built from 12 residues.

This rearrangement joins TRBV19 to TRBJ2-5, with D possibly matching TRBD2 (6 bases). Deletions cut 4 bases from V and 5 bases from J, with 20 bases between. From germline, CDR1 is LNHDA and CDR2 SQIVND (reference sequence). The CDR3 is 16 residues long. CDR3 sequence reads: CASSSEEGRPGETQYF. The CDR3 DNA sequence: TGTGCCAGTAGTAGCGAGGAGGGCCGCCCAGGGGAGACCCAGTACTTC.

This chain joins TRBV27 and TRBJ2-7, with D maybe TRBD2 (6 bases). The V gene lost 11 bases and the J gene lost 1 base, with 21 bases spanning the gap. Germline CDR1 is MNHEY and CDR2 is SMNVEV (reference sequence). The CDR3 length is 15 residues. The CDR3 DNA is TGTGCCCTTACCGTCCCGGGGGATCGTTCCTACGAGCAGTACTTC. Protein product: CALTVPGDRSYEQYF.

This chain joins TRBV7-9 and TRBJ2-2; D is possibly TRBD2 (6 bases). V was clipped by 4 bases and J by 7 bases, with 13 bases between them. The CDR3 has 14 amino acids. Germline CDR1 reads SEHNR; CDR2 reads FQNEAQ (reference sequence). CDR3: CASSSWDFVGELFF. In nucleotides, the CDR3 is TGTGCCAGCAGCTCCTGGGACTTTGTCGGGGAGCTGTTTTTT.

This sequence joins TRBV3-1 (or the pseudogene TRBV3-2) and TRBJ2-5, with 10 bases aligning to TRBD2. The V gene's germline CDR1 is LGHDT and CDR2 YNNKEL (reference sequence). This CDR3 spans 16 amino acids. J lost 5 bases, V lost 1 base, and 7 bases had no gene match. The CDR3 region has the DNA TGTGCCAGCAGCCAAGCGGCTAGCGGGAGTTTGGAGACCCAGTACTTC. It codes for CASSQAASGSLETQYF.

The CDR3 DNA sequence: TGTGCCAGCAGCACAGGGACGGCTGGGATCTACGAGCAGTACTTC. It yields the protein CASSTGTAGIYEQYF. The chain employs TRBV7-2 and TRBJ2-7, with a possible D match to TRBD1 (6 bases). The CDR3 length is 15 residues. The ends were cut back, 5 bases at V and 3 bases at J, with 17 bases in the middle. Germline assignment: CDR1 SGHTA and CDR2 FQGNSA.

This sequence joins TRBV5-1 and TRBJ1-2; 7 positions match TRBD1. CDR3 length equals 14 residues. CDR1 SGHRS and CDR2 YFSETQ come from the germline V gene. After removal of 4 bases from V and 8 bases from J, the junction contained 11 bases not matched to a gene. As DNA, the CDR3 is TGCGCCAGCAGCGCCACAGGGGATGTAGGGGGCTACACCTTC. The encoded protein is CASSATGDVGGYTF.

The gene calls are TRBV3-1 (or the pseudogene TRBV3-2) and TRBJ2-5; D may be TRBD1 or TRBD2 (6 bases each). The germline V gene encodes CDR1 LGHDT and CDR2 YNNKEL (reference sequence). The length of the CDR3 is 12 residues. Trimming took off 10 bases at V and 5 bases at J, with 14 bases between the two ends. DNA for the CDR3: TGTGCCACCAGGGGCGGAGGGGAGACCCAGTACTTC. Amino acids: CATRGGGETQYF.

A single count supports this clone. The V gene is TRBV6-1, the J gene TRBJ2-1; the match to TRBD2 covers 10 bases. Losses at the gene ends were 4 bases for V and 0 bases for J; bases not matched to a gene: 3. Germline V gives CDR1 MNHNS, CDR2 SASEGT. The CDR3 length is 16 residues. CDR3 region: CASSGTSGSSYNEQFF. The CDR3 coding sequence is TGTGCCAGCAGTGGGACTAGCGGTAGCTCCTACAATGAGCAGTTCTTC.

The chain recombines TRBV14 with TRBJ2-6; D is possibly TRBD2 (6 bases). Trimming took 4 bases from V and 2 from J, leaving 9 bases between them. This CDR3 has 15 amino acids. Germline V gene sequence: CDR1 SGHDN, CDR2 FVKESK. The CDR3 loop reads CASSPRLAGANVLTF. In DNA, the CDR3 is TGTGCCAGCAGCCCCCGACTAGCTGGGGCCAACGTCCTGACTTTC.